This T cell receptor beta chain was captured in a study of T-cell memory formation after mild COVID-19 (dated by TCRdb to the early 2020s). Broadly, across the study: TCR sequence clusters from the two donors were found to be largely donor specific. The cohort was made up of two young adult volunteers, one female and one male, who were previously healthy. Longitudinal TCRalpha and TCRbeta repertoire sequencing tracked T-cell clones expanding and contracting after mild COVID-19 in two donors.

Comments on this clonotype: Its antigen specificity is not known. No base quality information exists; no much larger clone differs at one position.

The paper as a whole reports these results and caveats: Contracting CD4+ clones turned up mainly in the CM and EM memory subsets, whereas EMRA was where CD8+ clones were enriched. The second-wave clones that peaked on day 37 were not confirmed to be SARS-CoV-2 specific. Clones that contracted from day 15 to 85 showed balanced CD4/CD8 phenotypes, whereas a second wave of clones that expanded from day 15 to 37 leaned towards CD4+. The study covered only a couple of mild cases, and larger cohorts including severe cases with pre-infection samples were considered necessary. The detection of some responding clones in pre-infection memory suggests that pre-existing cross-reactive memory T cells joined the SARS-CoV-2 response.

PBMCs were isolated by Ficoll-Paque density gradient centrifugation. TCRdb records Illumina NovaSeq 6000 as the sequencer. Using 5'RACE with constant-segment primers, TCRalpha and TCRbeta cDNA libraries were constructed, with sample barcodes and unique molecular identifiers added in the process. Trizol reagent was used to extract RNA from every sample. Amplification of the libraries took two PCR steps, and the second step added a second sample barcode plus Illumina TruSeq adapters. Libraries were sequenced on an Illumina NovaSeq with 2 x 150 bp paired-end reads. Turning to the authors' computational methods: With migec v1.2.7, reads were demultiplexed and then collapsed into UMI-guided consensus sequences. With mixcr v2.1.11, UMI consensuses were aligned to TRA and TRB V and J templates and assembled into clonotypes. A clonotype was counted as expanded or contracted only if both edgeR and NoisET called the change significant, with noise models trained on biological replicates. edgeR calls used a false discovery rate-adjusted p below 0.01 and a log2 fold-change threshold of 1. As an exploratory analysis of dynamics, PCA with hierarchical clustering was applied to max-normalized trajectories of the 1000 most abundant clonotypes. Each responding clone was given a CD4 or CD8 phenotype based on the CD4+ and CD8+ repertoires, which had been sequenced separately. TCRdb's own reprocessing of the public reads used fastp at Q25 and MiXCR and kept productive beta chains. Under each unique CDR3 protein, matching rows form one entry showing the most common genes and DNA. These V and J calls derive from TCRdb rather than the authors' analysis. The sample table holds around 400,000 distinct CDR3 sequences, of which roughly 26% were seen once. The ten largest clones represent 7% to 9.5% of the sample.

The germline V gene yields KGHDR for CDR1 and SFDVKD for CDR2. V is cut by 8 bases and J by 3 bases, and the space between the germline ends is 3 bases. The CDR3 runs 11 residues from the cysteine to the phenylalanine. The DNA shown is the 33-base CDR3, in frame from base 1. The chain is made from TRBV24-1 and TRBJ2-2; the D gene cannot be resolved reliably. Sequencing was done on a sample of PBMCs or a T cell subset sorted from them (not recorded which). The receptor was derived from an adult woman who had mild COVID-19 (a few samples of this study predate the infection). The sample titles of this study are shuffled in the database, so cell type and time point are left out; the donor was told from shared clones. The CDR3 corresponds to CATKDTGELFF. The sequence in DNA is TGTGCCACCAAGGACACCGGGGAGCTGTTTTTT.